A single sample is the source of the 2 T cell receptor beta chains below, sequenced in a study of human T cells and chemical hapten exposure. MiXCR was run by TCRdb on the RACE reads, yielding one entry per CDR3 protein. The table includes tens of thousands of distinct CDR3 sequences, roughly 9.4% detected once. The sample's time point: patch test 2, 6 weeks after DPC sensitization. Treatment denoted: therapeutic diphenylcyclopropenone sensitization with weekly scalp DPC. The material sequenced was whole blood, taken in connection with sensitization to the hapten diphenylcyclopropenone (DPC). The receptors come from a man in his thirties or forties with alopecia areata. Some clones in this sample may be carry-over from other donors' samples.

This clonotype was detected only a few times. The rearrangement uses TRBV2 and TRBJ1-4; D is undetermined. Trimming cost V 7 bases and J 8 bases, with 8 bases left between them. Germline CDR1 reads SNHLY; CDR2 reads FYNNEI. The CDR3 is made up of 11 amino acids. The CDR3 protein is CASTPGEKLFF. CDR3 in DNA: TGTGCCAGCACACCGGGCGAAAAACTGTTTTTT.

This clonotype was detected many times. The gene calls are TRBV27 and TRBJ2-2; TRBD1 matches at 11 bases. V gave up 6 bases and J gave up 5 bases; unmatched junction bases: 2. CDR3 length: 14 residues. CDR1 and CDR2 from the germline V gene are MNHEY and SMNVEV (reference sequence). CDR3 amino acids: CASRDRGQTGELFF. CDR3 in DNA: TGTGCCAGCAGGGACAGGGGGCAGACCGGGGAGCTGTTTTTT.